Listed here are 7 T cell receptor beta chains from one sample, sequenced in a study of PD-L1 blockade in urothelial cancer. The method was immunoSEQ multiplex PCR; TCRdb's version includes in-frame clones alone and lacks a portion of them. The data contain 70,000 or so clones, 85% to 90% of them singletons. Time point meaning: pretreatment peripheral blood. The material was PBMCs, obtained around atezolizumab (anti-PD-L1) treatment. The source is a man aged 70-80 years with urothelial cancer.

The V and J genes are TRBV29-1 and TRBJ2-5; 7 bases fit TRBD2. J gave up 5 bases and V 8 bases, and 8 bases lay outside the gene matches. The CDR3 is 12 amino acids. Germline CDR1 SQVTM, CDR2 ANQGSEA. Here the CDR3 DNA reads TGCAGCAGTGGGGGGGGATCGGAGACCCAGTACTTC. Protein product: CSSGGGSETQYF. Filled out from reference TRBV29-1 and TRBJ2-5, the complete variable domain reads SAVISQKPSRDICQRGTSLTIQCQVDSQVTMMFWYRQQPGQSLTLIATANQGSEATYESGFVIDKFPISRPNLTFSTLTVSNMSPEDSSIYLCSSGGGSETQYFGPGTRLLVL.

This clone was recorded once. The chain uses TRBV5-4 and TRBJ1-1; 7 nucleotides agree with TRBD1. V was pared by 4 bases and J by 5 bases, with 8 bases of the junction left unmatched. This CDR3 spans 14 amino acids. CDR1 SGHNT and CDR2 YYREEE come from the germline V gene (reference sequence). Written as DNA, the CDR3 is TGTGCCAGCAGCGGCCCGACAGGGAGGACTGAAGCTTTCTTT. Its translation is CASSGPTGRTEAFF.

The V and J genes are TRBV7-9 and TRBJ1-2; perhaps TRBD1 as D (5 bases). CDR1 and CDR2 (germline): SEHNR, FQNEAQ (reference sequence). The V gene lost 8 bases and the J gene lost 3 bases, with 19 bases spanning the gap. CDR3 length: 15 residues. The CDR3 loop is CASRPRALDDYGYTF. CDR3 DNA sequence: TGTGCCAGCCGCCCCAGGGCCTTAGACGACTATGGCTACACCTTC.

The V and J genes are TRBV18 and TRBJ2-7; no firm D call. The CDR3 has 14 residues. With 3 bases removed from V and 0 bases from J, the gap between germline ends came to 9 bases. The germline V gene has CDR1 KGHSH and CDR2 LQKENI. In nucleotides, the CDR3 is TGTGCCAGCTCACCCGTCGAGTACTCCTACGAGCAGTACTTC. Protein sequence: CASSPVEYSYEQYF.

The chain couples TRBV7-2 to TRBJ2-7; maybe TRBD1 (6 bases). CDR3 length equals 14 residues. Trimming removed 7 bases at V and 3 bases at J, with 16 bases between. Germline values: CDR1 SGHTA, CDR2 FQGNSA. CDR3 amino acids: CASTSRTEGYEQYF. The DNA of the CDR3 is TGTGCCAGCACCTCAAGGACAGAGGGCTACGAGCAGTACTTC.

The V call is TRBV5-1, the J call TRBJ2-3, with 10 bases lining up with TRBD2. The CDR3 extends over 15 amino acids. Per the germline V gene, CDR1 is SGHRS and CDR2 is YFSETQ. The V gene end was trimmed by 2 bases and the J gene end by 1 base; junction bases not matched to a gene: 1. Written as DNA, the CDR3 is TGCGCCAGCAGCTTAGGGACTAGCGGCACAGATACGCAGTATTTT. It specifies CASSLGTSGTDTQYF.

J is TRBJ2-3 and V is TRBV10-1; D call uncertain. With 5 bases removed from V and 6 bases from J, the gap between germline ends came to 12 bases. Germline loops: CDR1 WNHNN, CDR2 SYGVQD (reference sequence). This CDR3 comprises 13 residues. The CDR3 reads CASSPRVSDTQYF. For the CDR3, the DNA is TGCGCCAGCAGTCCCCGGGTTTCCGATACGCAGTATTTT.